Following are 27 T cell receptor beta chains from one sample sequenced in a study of blood T cell repertoires in COVID-19. Some clones are missing from TCRdb's copy, which holds only in-frame ones; the method was immunoSEQ multiplex PCR. In the table there are 150,000 to 200,000 clones, roughly 85% of which are singletons. The sample was peripheral blood. These receptors all stem from a man aged 55 to 70 with active or convalescent COVID-19.

The chain has TRBV19 and TRBJ2-3; 8 bases match TRBD1. The CDR3 contains 15 residues. V was clipped by 9 bases and J by 3 bases; unmatched bases: 11. Germline lookup yields CDR1 LNHDA and CDR2 SQIVND (reference sequence). CDR3 sequence: CAREGQGAFTDTQYF. CDR3 DNA: TGTGCCAGGGAAGGACAGGGCGCATTTACAGATACGCAGTATTTT.

This chain connects TRBV5-6 to TRBJ1-5, with 7 positions matching TRBD1. V gave up 0 bases and J gave up 5 bases; unmatched junction bases: 2. The CDR3 totals 14 residues. CDR1 SGHDT and CDR2 YYEEEE come from the germline V gene. CDR3 in amino acids: CASSLDRGDQPQHF. DNA for the CDR3: TGTGCCAGCAGCTTGGACAGGGGCGATCAGCCCCAGCATTTT.

CDR3 sequence: CASSPSGGESTYEQYF. Written as DNA, the CDR3 is TGTGCCAGCAGCCCCTCGGGGGGGGAGTCCACCTACGAGCAGTACTTC. The chain employs TRBV27 and TRBJ2-7; TRBD2 matches at 8 bases. Germline CDR1 and CDR2: MNHEY and SMNVEV (reference sequence). After removal of 6 bases from V and 2 bases from J, the junction contained 12 bases not matched to a gene. The length of the CDR3 is 16 residues.

CDR3: CATSESQSSYNEQFF. CDR3 in DNA: TGTGCCACCAGTGAGTCACAGAGCTCCTACAATGAGCAGTTCTTC. The rearrangement uses TRBV24-1 and TRBJ2-1, with D unresolved. Per germline, CDR1 KGHDR and CDR2 SFDVKD. The CDR3 runs to 15 residues. V lost 4 bases and J 0 bases, leaving 9 bases between the germline ends.

Note on this clone: Germline and junction disagree at one end, which may indicate a read error. V usage is TRBV6-5 and J usage is TRBJ1-4, with 10 bases identical to TRBD1. CDR1 is MNHEY and CDR2 is SVGAGI in the germline V gene. The CDR3 length is 10 residues. DNA for the CDR3: TGTGCCAGCAGACCCCGGGACAGGGGATTT. This codes for CASRPRDRGF.

J is TRBJ2-1 and V is TRBV27; a possible D gene is TRBD1 (6 bases). There are 17 residues in the CDR3. In germline, CDR1 is MNHEY, CDR2 SMNVEV (reference sequence). The ends were cut back, 5 bases at V and 4 bases at J, with 21 bases in the middle. The CDR3 bases are TGTGCCAGCAGTCCGACCCCCGGGACAAATATATACAATGAGCAGTTCTTC. Amino acid sequence: CASSPTPGTNIYNEQFF.

The gene calls are TRBV5-4 and TRBJ2-7; TRBD2 matches at 9 bases. V dropped 2 bases and J dropped 4; count of bases not matched to a gene: 4. CDR1 SGHNT and CDR2 YYREEE come from the germline V gene (reference sequence). The CDR3 extends over 14 amino acids. The chain's CDR3 is CASSLAGGPYEQYF. The DNA for the CDR3 is TGTGCCAGCAGCTTAGCGGGGGGACCGTACGAGCAGTACTTC.

This clone was observed a handful of times. Within the sample, other DNA sequences also encode this same CDR3. The chain joins TRBV18 to TRBJ2-2; D might be TRBD1 (6 bases). CDR3 size: 15 residues. Germline V CDR1 and CDR2: KGHSH, LQKENI. V lost 3 bases to trimming and J lost 5 bases, with 13 bases between them. CDR3 sequence: CASSPLQGRTGELFF. The CDR3 DNA reads TGTGCCAGCTCACCCCTGCAGGGGAGAACCGGGGAGCTGTTTTTT.

The gene calls are TRBV2 and TRBJ2-5, with 8 bases aligning to TRBD2. V was clipped by 8 bases and J by 2 bases; unmatched bases: 10. The CDR3 extends over 15 amino acids. Looked up from germline, CDR1 is SNHLY and CDR2 is FYNNEI. The CDR3 spells CASRRESGGQETQYF. In nucleotides, the CDR3 is TGTGCCAGCCGGCGGGAAAGCGGGGGACAAGAGACCCAGTACTTC.

This chain uses TRBV2 with TRBJ2-7, with D tentatively TRBD1 (5 bases). Germline V CDR1 and CDR2: SNHLY, FYNNEI. Trimming stripped 9 bases from V and 7 bases from J, with 34 bases between. The CDR3 contains 18 residues. CDR3 loop: CASIPRKGATTPHREQYF. DNA for the CDR3: TGTGCCAGTATCCCGAGGAAAGGGGCTACTACCCCACATCGGGAGCAGTACTTC.

The gene calls are TRBV18 and TRBJ1-3; 8 positions agree with TRBD1. The junction had 4 bases not matched to a gene; V was cut back by 2 bases and J by 1 base. CDR1 is KGHSH, CDR2 LQKENI, per germline. The CDR3 has 16 residues. The CDR3 DNA sequence: TGTGCCAGCTCACCAAGGACAGGGCCGTCTGGAAACACCATATATTTT. It is translated as CASSPRTGPSGNTIYF.

This chain uses TRBV7-9 with TRBJ2-3, with 11 bases identical to TRBD1. The CDR3 sequence is 18 residues long. With V trimmed by 4 bases and J by 5 bases, 14 bases remained unmatched. Germline CDR1 reads SEHNR; CDR2 reads FQNEAQ (reference sequence). The CDR3 region has the DNA TGTGCCAGCAGCTCGTATCCGGGACAGGGGGGTCCTGGAGATACGCAGTATTTT. Protein sequence: CASSSYPGQGGPGDTQYF.

The chain uses TRBV7-9 and TRBJ2-1; a weak D match, TRBD2 (7 bases). This CDR3 spans 14 amino acids. The V gene's germline CDR1 is SEHNR and CDR2 FQNEAQ (reference sequence). Between the trimmed V and J ends, which lost 3 bases and 9 bases, there was a span of 15 bases. CDR3 region: CASSLGRGASEQFF. The CDR3 bases are TGTGCCAGCAGCTTGGGGAGGGGGGCGAGTGAGCAGTTCTTC.

CDR3: CASTKDPLGTQYF. The DNA for the CDR3 is TGTGCCAGCACCAAAGACCCCCTAGGGACCCAGTACTTC. The chain carries TRBV9 and TRBJ2-5; D call uncertain. V gave up 6 bases and J gave up 7 bases, with 16 bases separating them. The CDR3 length is 13 residues. In germline, CDR1 is SGDLS, CDR2 YYNGEE.

CDR3 sequence reads: CASSPGTLMNTEAFF. CDR3 coding DNA: TGTGCCAGCAGCCCCGGGACTCTGATGAACACTGAAGCTTTCTTT. This chain connects TRBV11-3 to TRBJ1-1, with a possible D match to TRBD1 (5 bases). Between the trimmed V and J ends, which lost 5 bases and 0 bases, there was a span of 13 bases. Looked up from germline, CDR1 is SGHNT and CDR2 is YENEEA. The CDR3 totals 15 residues.

A note on this clone: Within the sample, other DNA sequences also encode this same CDR3. This chain joins TRBV18 and TRBJ1-5; 7 bases match TRBD1. Germline CDR1 KGHSH, CDR2 LQKENI. CDR3 length equals 15 residues. Unmatched junction bases numbered 6, after V lost 0 bases and J lost 7 bases. The CDR3 DNA is TGTGCCAGCTCACCACCGGGGCAGGGGGGCCAGCCCCAGCATTTT. Amino acid sequence: CASSPPGQGGQPQHF. The variable domain in full, completed from reference TRBV18 and TRBJ1-5, reads NAGVMQNPRHLVRRRGQEARLRCSPMKGHSHVYWYRQLPEEGLKFMVYLQKENIIDESGMPKERFSAEFPKEGPSILRIQQVVRGDSAAYFCASSPPGQGGQPQHFGDGTRLSIL.

The rearrangement links TRBV2 to TRBJ2-7; 12 bases match TRBD1. There are 14 residues in the CDR3. Per germline, CDR1 SNHLY and CDR2 FYNNEI. V lost 7 bases, J lost 2 bases, and 3 bases stayed unmatched. The CDR3, as DNA: TGTGCCAGCACTTGGGACAGGGGGCCCTACGAGCAGTACTTC. Translating it yields CASTWDRGPYEQYF.

The genes are TRBV11-2 and TRBJ2-7, with D possibly TRBD2 on 5 matching bases. The CDR3 is 14 amino acids. Germline CDR1 is SGHAT and CDR2 is FQNNGV. The V and J ends lost 6 bases and 0 bases respectively, with 12 bases between them. In nucleotides, the CDR3 is TGTGCCAGCAGTTGGGGAGTCGGCTCCTACGAGCAGTACTTC. It encodes CASSWGVGSYEQYF.

The V and J genes are TRBV10-2 and TRBJ1-2, with a possible D match to TRBD1 (6 bases). CDR1 WSHSY and CDR2 SAAADI come from the germline V gene. The CDR3 totals 13 residues. Trimming pared 0 bases from V and 7 bases from J, leaving 9 bases between. The CDR3 region has the DNA TGCGCCAGCAGTGAGTCGGCCAGGGGTGGCTACACCTTC. Its translation: CASSESARGGYTF.

This chain joins TRBV19 and TRBJ1-2; 8 bases fit TRBD1. The CDR3 covers 13 residues. Germline loops: CDR1 LNHDA, CDR2 SQIVND (reference sequence). Losses at the gene ends were 4 bases for V and 13 bases for J; bases not matched to a gene: 11. The CDR3, as DNA: TGTGCCAGTAGTACCCGACAGGGGATGAGGTTCACCTTC. This translates into CASSTRQGMRFTF.

This clone was seen a few times. This rearrangement joins TRBV4-1 to TRBJ2-2; TRBD1 matches 10 bases. Germline V lookup: CDR1 MGHRA, CDR2 YSYEKL. The CDR3 runs to 16 residues. The V segment lost 6 bases and the J segment 6 bases; nucleotides outside the gene matches: 10. This CDR3 is CASRDPGTGVSGELFF. CDR3 DNA: TGCGCCAGCAGGGATCCCGGGACAGGGGTATCCGGGGAGCTGTTTTTT.

The rearrangement joins TRBV7-2 to TRBJ1-4; TRBD1 matches at 9 bases. The V segment lost 3 bases and the J segment 8 bases; nucleotides outside the gene matches: 7. This CDR3 spans 15 amino acids. CDR1 and CDR2 from the germline V gene are SGHTA and FQGNSA. The CDR3: CASSFKTGGREKLFF. For the CDR3, the DNA is TGTGCCAGCAGCTTCAAGACAGGGGGGAGAGAAAAACTGTTTTTT.

The chain links TRBV18 to TRBJ2-7; 7 bases agree with TRBD1. The CDR3 loop spans 15 amino acids. J was trimmed by 3 bases and V by 6 bases; bases with no gene match: 11. Germline V lookup: CDR1 KGHSH, CDR2 LQKENI. This chain's CDR3 is CASSFSGTENYEQYF. The CDR3 nucleotides are TGTGCCAGCTCTTTCTCCGGGACAGAGAACTACGAGCAGTACTTC.

The rearrangement joins TRBV3-1 (or the pseudogene TRBV3-2) to TRBJ1-4, with 8 nucleotides matching TRBD1. This CDR3 region has 16 residues. Germline trimming cut 1 base from V and 8 bases from J; bases unmatched to any gene: 9. Germline CDR1 is LGHDT and CDR2 is YNNKEL (reference sequence). The CDR3 bases are TGTGCCAGCAGCCAAGCGCGCAGGGGGCGCGGGGAAAAACTGTTTTTT. Encoded protein: CASSQARRGRGEKLFF.

CDR3 protein: CASSQDIFMWGGQGTEAFF. CDR3 nucleotide sequence: TGTGCCAGCAGCCAAGATATTTTCATGTGGGGGGGGCAGGGCACTGAAGCTTTCTTT. The chain carries TRBV4-2 and TRBJ1-1; D might be TRBD1 (6 bases). Germline V gene lookup returns CDR1 LGHNA and CDR2 YNFKEQ. The CDR3 spans 19 residues. V dropped 0 bases and J dropped 4 bases, with 24 bases sitting between them.

CDR3 DNA: TGCGCCAGCAGCTCCGGGACAGGGGACGAGCAGTACTTC. Translation gives CASSSGTGDEQYF. The rearrangement uses TRBV5-1 and TRBJ2-7, with 10 bases aligning to TRBD1. CDR1 and CDR2 from the germline V gene are SGHRS and YFSETQ. This CDR3 comprises 13 residues. V lost 3 bases to trimming and J lost 5 bases; unmatched junction nucleotides: 2.

In its sample, this clone was seen once. V is TRBV29-1 and J is TRBJ2-1, with 10 positions matching TRBD1. After removal of 8 bases from V and 9 bases from J, the junction contained 10 bases not matched to a gene. The CDR3 sequence is 13 residues long. Germline V gene data show CDR1 as SQVTM and CDR2 as ANQGSEA. The CDR3 bases are TGCAGCACCGGGACAGGGGATAATGGTGAGCAGTTCTTC. This codes for CSTGTGDNGEQFF.